This entry lists 15 T cell receptor beta chains sequenced from one sample in a study of T cell repertoires in cytomegalovirus infection. In TCRdb, the reads were re-called with MiXCR into one record per CDR3 protein. The table lists approximately 500,000 distinct CDR3 sequences, approximately 15% of them singletons. The sample consisted of CD8+ T cells from PBMCs. These receptors all come from a human donor in good health (CMV status not recorded). Some clones in this sample may be carry-over from other donors' samples.

This clonotype has more than one count but fewer than ten. The genes are TRBV27 and TRBJ2-1; weak D call: TRBD1 (6 bases). The germline V gene has CDR1 MNHEY and CDR2 SMNVEV (reference sequence). Trimming cost V 1 base and J 10 bases, with 23 bases left between them. The CDR3 sequence is 17 residues long. The CDR3 coding sequence is TGTGCCAGCAGTTTATTAAGCCCCGCAGGGGACCTTCACGAGCAGTTCTTC. This codes for CASSLLSPAGDLHEQFF.

This clonotype was detected many times. J is TRBJ2-7 and V is TRBV7-9; D may be TRBD1 or TRBD2 (6 bases each). This CDR3 is 15 amino acids long. Per germline, CDR1 SEHNR and CDR2 FQNEAQ (reference sequence). The V end was cut by 5 bases, the J end by 4 bases, with 18 bases between. The CDR3 sequence: CASSPRGGNIYEQYF. For the CDR3, the DNA is TGTGCCAGCAGCCCCCGAGGGGGGAATATTTACGAGCAGTACTTC.

This clonotype has just a few counts. The V call is TRBV29-1, the J call TRBJ2-3; 9 bases are a match to TRBD2. The V and J ends lost 1 base and 7 bases, in that order; junction bases with no gene match: 6. The CDR3 is 14 residues long. Per the germline V gene, CDR1 is SQVTM and CDR2 is ANQGSEA. CDR3 in amino acids: CSVEAGLAYNTQYF. As DNA, the CDR3 is TGCAGCGTTGAAGCGGGACTAGCCTATAATACGCAGTATTTT.

This clonotype was detected ten times or more. V is TRBV14 and J is TRBJ2-7; D gene ambiguous. CDR3 length: 13 amino acids. Between the trimmed V and J ends, which lost 4 bases and 4 bases, there was a span of 11 bases. The germline CDR1 and CDR2 sequences are SGHDN and FVKESK. CDR3 coding DNA: TGTGCCAGCAGCCCAAGCCCATCTTACGAGCAGTACTTC. Translated, it gives CASSPSPSYEQYF.

Only one count was recorded for this clonotype. A much larger clone differs by one base, so this may be a read error. This sequence joins TRBV7-3 and TRBJ2-5; 9 nucleotides align to TRBD2. The CDR3 is 15 amino acids. The V gene's germline CDR1 is SGHTA and CDR2 FQGTGA. The CDR3 DNA follows: TGTGCCAGCAGCTTCATAGCGGGAGTGGGGGAGACCGAGTACTTC. Translated, it gives CASSFIAGVGETEYF.

V is TRBV28 and J is TRBJ2-7, with no clear D. Germline CDR1 and CDR2: MDHEN and SYDVKM. Trimming pared 4 bases from V and 2 bases from J, leaving 12 bases between. The CDR3 spans 14 residues. Written as DNA, the CDR3 is TGTGCCAGCAGTTCGCTAAGGGTAGCCTACGAGCAGTACTTC. It translates to CASSSLRVAYEQYF.

This clonotype has a count of ten or more. The chain recombines TRBV4-2 with TRBJ1-2, with 11 positions matching TRBD1. Germline V CDR1 and CDR2: LGHNA, YNFKEQ. This CDR3 comprises 15 residues. V was pared by 2 bases and J by 6 bases, with 5 bases of the junction left unmatched. CDR3 sequence reads: CASSQRGQGENGYTF. Here the CDR3 DNA reads TGTGCCAGCAGCCAACGGGGACAGGGGGAAAATGGCTACACCTTC.

The chain employs TRBV5-4 and TRBJ1-2; TRBD1 aligns across 8 bases. Germline trimming cut 4 bases from V and 8 bases from J; bases unmatched to any gene: 16. The CDR3 runs 16 residues. CDR1 is SGHNT, CDR2 YYREEE, per germline (reference sequence). The CDR3: CASSPDRVGDWYGYTF. Written as DNA, the CDR3 is TGTGCCAGCAGCCCGGACAGGGTTGGGGACTGGTACGGCTACACCTTC. The full variable domain, completed using reference TRBV5-4 and TRBJ1-2, is ETGVTQSPTHLIKTRGQQVTLRCSSQSGHNTVSWYQQALGQGPQFIFQYYREEENGRGNFPPRFSGLQFPNYSSELNVNALELDDSALYLCASSPDRVGDWYGYTFGSGTRLTVV.

This clonotype was counted at least ten times. This chain uses TRBV7-8 with TRBJ1-2; a weak D match, TRBD1 (6 bases). This CDR3 contains 15 residues. The V gene lost 2 bases and the J gene lost 8 bases, with 18 bases spanning the gap. Germline CDR1 reads SGHVS; CDR2 reads FQNEAQ. The CDR3 sequence is CASSLLQTGQRGYTF. The CDR3, as DNA: TGTGCCAGCAGCTTATTGCAGACAGGACAACGAGGCTACACCTTC.

This clonotype was seen ten or more times. This sequence joins TRBV7-9 and TRBJ2-1; maybe TRBD2 (5 bases). Germline-derived CDR1 and CDR2 are SEHNR and FQNEAQ (reference sequence). The CDR3 contains 13 residues. The V gene lost 10 bases and the J gene lost 6 bases, with 16 bases spanning the gap. The CDR3: CATRGSSSNEQFF. The CDR3 DNA follows: TGTGCCACTAGAGGGAGTAGCTCCAATGAGCAGTTCTTC.

This clonotype came up a few times. The CDR3 loop reads CASSSLGGTGTQYF. The DNA of the CDR3 is TGTGCCAGCAGCTCACTAGGCGGGACGGGTACGCAGTATTTT. The chain combines TRBV11-3 with TRBJ2-3; a possible D gene is TRBD2 (6 bases). The CDR3 covers 14 residues. The V end was cut by 4 bases, the J end by 8 bases, with 16 bases between. Germline V gene lookup returns CDR1 SGHNT and CDR2 YENEEA.

This clonotype was seen repeatedly, ten times or more. V and J are TRBV12-3 or TRBV12-4 and TRBJ2-4; 14 bases are shared with TRBD2. The CDR3 is 16 residues long. J was trimmed by 8 bases and V by 6 bases; bases with no gene match: 9. The CDR3 is CASSPTSGGARDIQYF. The CDR3 coding sequence is TGTGCCAGCAGCCCGACTAGCGGGGGGGCTCGGGACATTCAGTACTTC.

J is TRBJ2-5 and V is TRBV14; tentative D call: TRBD2 (6 bases). Trimming pared 3 bases from V and 2 bases from J, leaving 19 bases between. This CDR3 has 17 residues. In germline, CDR1 is SGHDN, CDR2 FVKESK. The CDR3 loop reads CASSHVPLRGMQETQYF. DNA of the CDR3: TGTGCCAGCAGCCACGTACCACTTCGGGGGATGCAAGAGACCCAGTACTTC.

This clonotype has a count of ten or more. The chain carries TRBV12-3 or TRBV12-4 and TRBJ1-2; possible D gene TRBD1, 6 bases. This CDR3 has 15 residues. V lost 5 bases to trimming and J lost 8 bases, with 21 bases between them. In DNA, the CDR3 is TGTGCCAGCAGTCCCTCCGGGTCGGGGGCAGGAGGCTACACCTTC. The encoded protein is CASSPSGSGAGGYTF.

Ten or more counts support this clonotype. This chain uses TRBV11-2 with TRBJ2-6; no clear D. The germline V and J ends were trimmed by 5 bases and 0 bases, with 8 bases remaining between them. The CDR3 covers 15 residues. The germline gives CDR1 SGHAT, CDR2 FQNNGV. This chain's CDR3 is CASSPIPSGANVLTF. Here the CDR3 DNA reads TGTGCCAGCAGCCCAATTCCCTCTGGGGCCAACGTCCTGACTTTC. Full variable domain (rest looked up from reference TRBV11-2 and TRBJ2-6): EAGVAQSPRYKIIEKRQSVAFWCNPISGHATLYWYQQILGQGPKLLIQFQNNGVVDDSQLPKDRFSAERLKGVDSTLKIQPAKLEDSAVYLCASSPIPSGANVLTFGAGSRLTVL.